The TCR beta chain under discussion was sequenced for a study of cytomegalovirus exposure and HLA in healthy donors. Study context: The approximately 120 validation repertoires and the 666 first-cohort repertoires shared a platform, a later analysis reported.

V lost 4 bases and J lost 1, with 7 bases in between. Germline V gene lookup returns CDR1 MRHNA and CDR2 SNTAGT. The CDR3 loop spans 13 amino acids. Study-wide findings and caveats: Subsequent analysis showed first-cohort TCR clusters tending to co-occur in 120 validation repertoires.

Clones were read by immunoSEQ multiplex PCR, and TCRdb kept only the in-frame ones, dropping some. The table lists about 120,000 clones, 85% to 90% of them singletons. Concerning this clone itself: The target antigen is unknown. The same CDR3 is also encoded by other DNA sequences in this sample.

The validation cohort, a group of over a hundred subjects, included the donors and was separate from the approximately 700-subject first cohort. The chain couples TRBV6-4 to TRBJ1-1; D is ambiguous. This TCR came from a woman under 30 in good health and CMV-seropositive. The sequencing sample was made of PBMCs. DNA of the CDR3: TGTGCCAGCAGTGTCGAGGAGAACACTGAAGCTTTCTTT. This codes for CASSVEENTEAFF.